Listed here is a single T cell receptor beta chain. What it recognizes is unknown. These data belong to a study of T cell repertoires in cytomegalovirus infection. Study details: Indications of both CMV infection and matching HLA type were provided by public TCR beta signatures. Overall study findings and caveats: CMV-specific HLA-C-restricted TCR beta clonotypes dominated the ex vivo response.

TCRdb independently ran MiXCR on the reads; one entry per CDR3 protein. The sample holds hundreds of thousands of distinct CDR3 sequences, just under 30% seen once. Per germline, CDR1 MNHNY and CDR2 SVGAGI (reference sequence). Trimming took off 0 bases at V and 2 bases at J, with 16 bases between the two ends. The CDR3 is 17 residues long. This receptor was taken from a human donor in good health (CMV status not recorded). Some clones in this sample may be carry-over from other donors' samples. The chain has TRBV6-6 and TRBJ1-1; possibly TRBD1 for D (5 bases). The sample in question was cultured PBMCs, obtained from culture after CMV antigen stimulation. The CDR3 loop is CASSYSRSGTLNTEAFF. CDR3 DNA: TGTGCCAGCAGTTACTCCCGGAGCGGGACCCTCAACACTGAAGCTTTCTTT.